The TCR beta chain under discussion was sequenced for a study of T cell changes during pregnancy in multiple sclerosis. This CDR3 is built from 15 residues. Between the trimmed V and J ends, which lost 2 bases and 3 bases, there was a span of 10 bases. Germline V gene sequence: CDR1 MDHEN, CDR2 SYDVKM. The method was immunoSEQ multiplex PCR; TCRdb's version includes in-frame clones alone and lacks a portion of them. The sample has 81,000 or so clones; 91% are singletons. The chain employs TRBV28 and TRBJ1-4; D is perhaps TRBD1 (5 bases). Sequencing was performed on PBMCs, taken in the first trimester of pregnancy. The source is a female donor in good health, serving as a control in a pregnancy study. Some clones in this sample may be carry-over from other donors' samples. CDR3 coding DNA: TGTGCCAGCAGTTTAGGGGGAGGGGCTAATGAAAAACTGTTTTTT. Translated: CASSLGGGANEKLFF.